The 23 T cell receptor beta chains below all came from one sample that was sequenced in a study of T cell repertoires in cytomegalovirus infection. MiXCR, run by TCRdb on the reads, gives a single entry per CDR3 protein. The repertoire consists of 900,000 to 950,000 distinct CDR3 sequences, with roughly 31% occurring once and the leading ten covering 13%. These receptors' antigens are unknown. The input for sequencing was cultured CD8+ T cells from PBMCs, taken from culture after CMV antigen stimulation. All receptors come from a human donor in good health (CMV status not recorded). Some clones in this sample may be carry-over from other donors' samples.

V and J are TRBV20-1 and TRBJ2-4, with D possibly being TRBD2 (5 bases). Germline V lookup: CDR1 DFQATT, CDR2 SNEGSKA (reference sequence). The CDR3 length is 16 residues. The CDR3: CSAHGESPLAKNIQYF. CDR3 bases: TGCAGCGCCCACGGGGAGTCCCCACTAGCCAAAAACATTCAGTACTTC.

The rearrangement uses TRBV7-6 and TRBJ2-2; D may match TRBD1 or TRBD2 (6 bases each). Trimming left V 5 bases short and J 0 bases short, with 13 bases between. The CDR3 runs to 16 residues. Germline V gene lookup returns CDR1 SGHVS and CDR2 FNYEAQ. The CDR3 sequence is CASSPPGAANTGELFF. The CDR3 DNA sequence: TGTGCCAGCAGCCCTCCGGGGGCCGCGAACACCGGGGAGCTGTTTTTT.

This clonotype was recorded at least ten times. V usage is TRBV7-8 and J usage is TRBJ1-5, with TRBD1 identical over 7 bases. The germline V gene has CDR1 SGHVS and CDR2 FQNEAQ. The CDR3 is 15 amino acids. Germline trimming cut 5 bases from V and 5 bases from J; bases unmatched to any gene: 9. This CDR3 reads CASSRNTGVDQPQHF. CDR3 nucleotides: TGTGCCAGCAGCCGAAATACAGGGGTGGATCAGCCCCAGCATTTT.

The CDR3 reads CATSLTNFNEQFF. The CDR3 nucleotides are TGTGCCACCAGTTTGACAAACTTTAATGAGCAGTTCTTC. The chain employs TRBV24-1 and TRBJ2-1; D gene uncertain. This CDR3 comprises 13 residues. V gave up 6 bases and J gave up 7 bases, with 12 bases separating them. CDR1 KGHDR and CDR2 SFDVKD come from the germline V gene.

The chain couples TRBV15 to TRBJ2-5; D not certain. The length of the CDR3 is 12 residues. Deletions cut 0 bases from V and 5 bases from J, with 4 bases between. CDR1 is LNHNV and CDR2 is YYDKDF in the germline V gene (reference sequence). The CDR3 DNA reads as TGTGCCACCAGCAGAGAGATGGAGACCCAGTACTTC. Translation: CATSREMETQYF. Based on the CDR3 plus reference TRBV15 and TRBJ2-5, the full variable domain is DAMVIQNPRYQVTQFGKPVTLSCSQTLNHNVMYWYQQKSSQAPKLLFHYYDKDFNNEADTPDNFQSRRPNTSFCFLDIRSPGLGDTAMYLCATSREMETQYFGPGTRLLVL.

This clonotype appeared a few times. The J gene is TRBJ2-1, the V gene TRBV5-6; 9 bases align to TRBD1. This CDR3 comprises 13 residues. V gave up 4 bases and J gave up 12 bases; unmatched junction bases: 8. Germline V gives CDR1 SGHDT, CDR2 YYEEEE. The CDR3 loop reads CASSPGQGGGQFF. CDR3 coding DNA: TGTGCCAGCAGCCCGGGACAGGGCGGAGGGCAGTTCTTC.

The CDR3 loop is CASSRGRRQDLNTEAFF. CDR3 nucleotide sequence: TGTGCCAGCAGCCGCGGACGGAGACAAGACTTGAACACTGAAGCTTTCTTT. The V and J genes are TRBV5-4 and TRBJ1-1; no reliable D call. Germline loops: CDR1 SGHNT, CDR2 YYREEE (reference sequence). Trimming left V 4 bases short and J 0 bases short, with 19 bases between. The length of the CDR3 is 17 residues. The complete variable domain, with remaining parts taken from reference TRBV5-4 and TRBJ1-1, reads ETGVTQSPTHLIKTRGQQVTLRCSSQSGHNTVSWYQQALGQGPQFIFQYYREEENGRGNFPPRFSGLQFPNYSSELNVNALELDDSALYLCASSRGRRQDLNTEAFFGQGTRLTVV.

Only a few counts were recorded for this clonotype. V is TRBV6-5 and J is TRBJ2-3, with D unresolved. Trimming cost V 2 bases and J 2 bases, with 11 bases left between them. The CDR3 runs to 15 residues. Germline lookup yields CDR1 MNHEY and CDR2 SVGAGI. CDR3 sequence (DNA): TGTGCCAGCAGTTACGTCGGGTCCCCCACAGATACGCAGTATTTT. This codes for CASSYVGSPTDTQYF.

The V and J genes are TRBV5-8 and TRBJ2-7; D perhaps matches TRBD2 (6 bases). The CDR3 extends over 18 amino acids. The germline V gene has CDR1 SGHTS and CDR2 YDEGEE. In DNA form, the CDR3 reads TGTGCCAGCAGCTTGCTAGGGATCAGGCGGGGAGGACCCTACAAGCAGTACGTC. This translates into CASSLLGIRRGGPYKQYV.

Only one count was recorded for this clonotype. CDR3 in amino acids: CSGWTGGSGELFF. The CDR3, as DNA: TGCAGCGGGTGGACAGGGGGATCCGGGGAGCTGTTTTTT. The chain joins TRBV29-1 to TRBJ2-2; 10 bases are a match to TRBD1. Germline V gives CDR1 SQVTM, CDR2 ANQGSEA. With 7 bases clipped from V and 6 bases from J, the junction kept 5 bases outside the gene matches. This CDR3 is built from 13 residues.

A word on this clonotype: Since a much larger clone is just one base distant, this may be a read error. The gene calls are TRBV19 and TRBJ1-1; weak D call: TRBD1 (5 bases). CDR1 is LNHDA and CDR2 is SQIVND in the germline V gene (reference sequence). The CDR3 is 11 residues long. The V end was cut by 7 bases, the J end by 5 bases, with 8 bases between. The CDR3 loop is CASIEGTEAFF. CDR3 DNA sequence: TGTGCCAGTATTGAGGGGACTGAAGCTTTCTTT.

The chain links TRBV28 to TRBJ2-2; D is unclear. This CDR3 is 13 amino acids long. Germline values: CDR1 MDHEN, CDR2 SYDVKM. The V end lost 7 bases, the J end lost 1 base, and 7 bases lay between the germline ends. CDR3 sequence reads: CASNRLNTGELFF. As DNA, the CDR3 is TGTGCCAGCAACCGATTGAACACCGGGGAGCTGTTTTTT.

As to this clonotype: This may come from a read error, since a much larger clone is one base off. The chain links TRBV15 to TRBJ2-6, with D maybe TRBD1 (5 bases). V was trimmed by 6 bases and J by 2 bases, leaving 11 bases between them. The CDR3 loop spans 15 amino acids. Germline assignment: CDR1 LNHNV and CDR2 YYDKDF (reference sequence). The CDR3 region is CATSNRRPGANVLTF. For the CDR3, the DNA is TGTGCCACCAGTAACAGGCGGCCTGGGGCCAACGTCCTGACTTTC.

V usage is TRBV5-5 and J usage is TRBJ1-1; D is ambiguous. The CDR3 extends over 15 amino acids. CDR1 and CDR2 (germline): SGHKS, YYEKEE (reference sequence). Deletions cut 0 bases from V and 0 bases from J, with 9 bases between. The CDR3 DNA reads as TGTGCCAGCAGCTTGGATCCGGCTTTGAACACTGAAGCTTTCTTT. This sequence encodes CASSLDPALNTEAFF.

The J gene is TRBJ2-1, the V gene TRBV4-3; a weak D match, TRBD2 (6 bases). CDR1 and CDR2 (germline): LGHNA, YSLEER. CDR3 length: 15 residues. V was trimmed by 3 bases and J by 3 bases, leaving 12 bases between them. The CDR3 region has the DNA TGCGCCAGCAGCCAGTATGGGACTGGCTACAATGAGCAGTTCTTC. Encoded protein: CASSQYGTGYNEQFF.

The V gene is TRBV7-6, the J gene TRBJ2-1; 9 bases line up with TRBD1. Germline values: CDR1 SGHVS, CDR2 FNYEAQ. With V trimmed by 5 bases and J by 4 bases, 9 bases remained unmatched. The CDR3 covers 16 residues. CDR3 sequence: CASSRPRTGEYNEQFF. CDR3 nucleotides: TGTGCCAGCAGCCGCCCCCGGACAGGGGAATACAATGAGCAGTTCTTC.

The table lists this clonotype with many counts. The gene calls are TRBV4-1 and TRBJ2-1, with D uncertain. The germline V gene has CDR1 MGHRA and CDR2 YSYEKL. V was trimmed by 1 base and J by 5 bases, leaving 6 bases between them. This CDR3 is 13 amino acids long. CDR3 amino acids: CASSQVLNNEQFF. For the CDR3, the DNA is TGCGCCAGCAGCCAAGTTCTTAACAATGAGCAGTTCTTC.

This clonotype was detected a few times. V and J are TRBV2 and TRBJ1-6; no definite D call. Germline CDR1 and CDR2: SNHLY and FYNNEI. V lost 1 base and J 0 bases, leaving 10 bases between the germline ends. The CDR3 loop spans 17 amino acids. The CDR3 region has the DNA TGTGCCAGCAGTGAAGGGCTGCTGAGCTCCTATAATTCACCCCTCCACTTT. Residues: CASSEGLLSSYNSPLHF. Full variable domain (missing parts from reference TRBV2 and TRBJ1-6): EPEVTQTPSHQVTQMGQEVILRCVPISNHLYFYWYRQILGQKVEFLVSFYNNEISEKSEIFDDQFSVERPDGSNFTLKIRSTKLEDSAMYFCASSEGLLSSYNSPLHFGNGTRLTVT.

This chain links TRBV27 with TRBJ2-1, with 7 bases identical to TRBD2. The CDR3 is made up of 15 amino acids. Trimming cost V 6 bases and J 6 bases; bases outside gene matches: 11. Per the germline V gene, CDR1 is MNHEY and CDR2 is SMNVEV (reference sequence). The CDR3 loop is CASRTGTTKLNEQFF. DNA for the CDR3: TGTGCCAGCAGAACCGGGACTACCAAACTCAATGAGCAGTTCTTC.

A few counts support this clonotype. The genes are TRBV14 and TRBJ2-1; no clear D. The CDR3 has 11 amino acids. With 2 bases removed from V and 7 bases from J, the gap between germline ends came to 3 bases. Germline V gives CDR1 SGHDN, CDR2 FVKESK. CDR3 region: CASSQQNEQFF. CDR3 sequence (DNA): TGTGCCAGCAGCCAACAGAATGAGCAGTTCTTC.

In DNA form, the CDR3 reads TGTGCCAGCAGCGGCGGCAGGAACTATGGCTACACCTTC. The encoded protein is CASSGGRNYGYTF. The V and J genes are TRBV27 and TRBJ1-2; no definite D call. Germline CDR1 MNHEY, CDR2 SMNVEV (reference sequence). Trimming took 6 bases from V and 2 from J, leaving 10 bases between them. There are 13 residues in the CDR3.

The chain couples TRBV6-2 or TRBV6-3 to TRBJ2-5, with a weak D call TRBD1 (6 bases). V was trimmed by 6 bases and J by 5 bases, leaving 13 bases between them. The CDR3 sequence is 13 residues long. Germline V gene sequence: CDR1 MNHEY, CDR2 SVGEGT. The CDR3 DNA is TGTGCCAGCAGCCTCGGACAGACTGAGACCCAGTACTTC. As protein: CASSLGQTETQYF.

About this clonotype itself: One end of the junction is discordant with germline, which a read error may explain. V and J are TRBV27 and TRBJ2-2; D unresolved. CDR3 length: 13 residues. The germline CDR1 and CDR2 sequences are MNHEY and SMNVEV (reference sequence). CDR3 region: CAGSFRVAGELFF. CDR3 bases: TGTGCCGGCAGTTTTAGGGTCGCCGGGGAGCTGTTTTTT.